This T cell receptor (beta chain) was retrieved from a study of blood T cells in healthy people across ages. At the level of the study: Template switching picked up about one barcoded beta molecule for each two T cells. Whole-study results and caveats: Investigators treated diversity estimates from one million T cells as underestimates. A roughly linear fall in TCR beta diversity per million T cells was seen with increasing age.

Combining a sample-barcoded 5' primer with a J-beta primer mix, a second PCR ran for roughly 7 to 12 cycles. TCRdb re-derived calls from the 5' RACE reads in MiXCR, one entry per CDR3 protein. Here the sample spans 550,000 to 800,000 distinct CDR3 sequences, under 25% being singletons. Notes on this clonotype: No antigen is known for it.

The authors extracted at least 6 micrograms of total RNA per sample. CDR3 length equals 15 residues. Germline loops: CDR1 SEHNR, CDR2 FQNEAQ (reference sequence). The TCR originated in a man between 65 and 85 years old in good health. This chain connects TRBV7-9 to TRBJ2-3, with TRBD2 matching 11 bases. The DNA end is a closer match to TRBJ2-1, so the J assignment may be wrong. The sequenced material came from blood. The CDR3 nucleotides are TGTGCCAGCAGCTACGATAGCGGGAGGGCCTATGAGCAGTTCTTC. It specifies CASSYDSGRAYEQFF.